The 19 T cell receptor beta chains in this list originate from one sample, sequenced in a study of cytotoxic CD8 clonotypes in ibrutinib-treated CLL. Measured with immunoSEQ multiplex PCR; TCRdb has only the in-frame clones, and not every one. The sample consists of roughly 150,000 clones, about 70% of them appearing once. The material sequenced was PBMCs, taken after 24 months of ibrutinib treatment. All receptors derive from a human donor with chronic lymphocytic leukemia.

This sequence joins TRBV4-3 and TRBJ2-1; a weak D match, TRBD1 (5 bases). V lost 2 bases to trimming and J lost 6 bases, with 17 bases between them. Germline V gene data show CDR1 as LGHNA and CDR2 as YSLEER. This CDR3 comprises 16 residues. This CDR3 is CASSQLGPPRVNEQFF. Here the CDR3 DNA reads TGCGCCAGCAGCCAATTGGGGCCCCCCCGGGTCAATGAGCAGTTCTTC.

The chain is built from TRBV28 and TRBJ2-7, with TRBD2 matching 14 bases. This CDR3 has 22 residues. The germline gives CDR1 MDHEN, CDR2 SYDVKM. The V segment lost 0 bases and the J segment 4 bases; nucleotides outside the gene matches: 20. In DNA, the CDR3 is TGTGCCAGCAGTTTATGGGCACATGGCGGGGACAGGGGACTAGCGGGAGTGTACGAGCAGTACTTC. It encodes CASSLWAHGGDRGLAGVYEQYF.

The chain recombines TRBV29-1 with TRBJ1-1; D not resolved. Germline CDR1 is SQVTM and CDR2 is ANQGSEA. Trimming shortened V by 4 bases and J by 2 bases, and 11 bases separated the two germline ends. CDR3 length equals 13 residues. CDR3 in amino acids: CSVGLSANTEAFF. The CDR3 DNA follows: TGCAGCGTTGGTTTATCCGCCAACACTGAAGCTTTCTTT.

This chain joins TRBV9 and TRBJ2-1; 8 bases are a match to TRBD2. V was clipped by 6 bases and J by 6 bases; unmatched bases: 11. The CDR3 loop spans 15 amino acids. Germline CDR1 and CDR2: SGDLS and YYNGEE. CDR3 sequence: CASTPGGGPSNEQFF. CDR3 nucleotides: TGTGCCAGCACCCCCGGGGGGGGGCCCTCCAATGAGCAGTTCTTC.

This chain links TRBV28 with TRBJ2-1; 10 bases are shared with TRBD2. There are 15 residues in the CDR3. V gave up 5 bases and J gave up 2 bases; unmatched junction bases: 3. Germline loops: CDR1 MDHEN, CDR2 SYDVKM. The CDR3 sequence: CASSQLAGPYNEQFF. As DNA, the CDR3 is TGTGCCAGCAGTCAACTAGCGGGGCCCTACAATGAGCAGTTCTTC.

A few counts support this clone. The V call is TRBV6-4, the J call TRBJ2-3; D is unresolved. With 2 bases removed from V and 2 bases from J, the gap between germline ends came to 5 bases. Germline V gives CDR1 MRHNA, CDR2 SNTAGT. The CDR3 runs to 13 residues. Written as DNA, the CDR3 is TGTGCCAGCAGTGACAGGGCCACAGATACGCAGTATTTT. Translated: CASSDRATDTQYF.

V usage is TRBV6-1 and J usage is TRBJ1-5; D not resolved. The length of the CDR3 is 15 residues. V gave up 1 base and J gave up 1 base, with 8 bases separating them. Germline V CDR1 and CDR2: MNHNS, SASEGT. CDR3 bases: TGTGCCAGCAGTGAAGTTCCGTCCAGCAATCAGCCCCAGCATTTT. As protein: CASSEVPSSNQPQHF.

The chain carries TRBV7-2 and TRBJ2-3; 7 nucleotides match TRBD2. The CDR3 covers 16 residues. From germline, CDR1 is SGHTA and CDR2 FQGNSA. J lost 2 bases, V lost 5 bases, and 10 bases had no gene match. CDR3 sequence (DNA): TGTGCCAGCAGCCCGAGGGTCGGGACTATCACAGATACGCAGTATTTT. This sequence encodes CASSPRVGTITDTQYF.

The V gene is TRBV5-1, the J gene TRBJ2-5; TRBD1 agrees at 7 bases. V lost 1 base to trimming and J lost 0 bases; unmatched junction nucleotides: 3. CDR3 length: 15 residues. The germline V gene encodes CDR1 SGHRS and CDR2 YFSETQ. CDR3 region: CASSLTGQDQETQYF. The DNA of the CDR3 is TGCGCCAGCAGCTTGACTGGACAGGACCAAGAGACCCAGTACTTC.

The chain employs TRBV23-1 and TRBJ2-1; 7 bases align to TRBD1. TRBV23-1 is recorded as an ORF, its role being uncertain. The length of the CDR3 is 16 residues. V was clipped by 4 bases and J by 3 bases; unmatched bases: 9. The CDR3: CASSRYRDSYYNEQFF. DNA for the CDR3: TGCGCCAGCAGTCGCTACCGGGACAGCTACTACAATGAGCAGTTCTTC.

This rearrangement joins TRBV6-6 to TRBJ1-5; D is ambiguous. This CDR3 spans 13 amino acids. V was clipped by 2 bases and J by 1 base, with 3 bases between them. Per the germline V gene, CDR1 is MNHNY and CDR2 is SVGAGI (reference sequence). The CDR3 region is CASSYLSNQPQHF. The CDR3 bases are TGTGCCAGCAGTTACCTGAGCAATCAGCCCCAGCATTTT.

The chain recombines TRBV19 with TRBJ2-3; TRBD2 might be the D (7 bases). The V gene's germline CDR1 is LNHDA and CDR2 SQIVND (reference sequence). The CDR3 contains 15 residues. Trimming took off 7 bases at V and 0 bases at J, with 14 bases between the two ends. This CDR3 is CASTPRGASTDTQYF. The CDR3 DNA is TGTGCCAGTACCCCCCGGGGGGCTAGCACAGATACGCAGTATTTT. Supplemented by reference TRBV19 and TRBJ2-3, the full variable domain reads DGGITQSPKYLFRKEGQNVTLSCEQNLNHDAMYWYRQDPGQGLRLIYYSQIVNDFQKGDIAEGYSVSREKKESFPLTVTSAQKNPTAFYLCASTPRGASTDTQYFGPGTRLTVL.

This chain connects TRBV5-1 to TRBJ2-5; D tentatively fits TRBD1 or TRBD2 (5 bases each). Per germline, CDR1 SGHRS and CDR2 YFSETQ. V gave up 0 bases and J gave up 1 base, with 13 bases separating them. This CDR3 has 16 residues. The CDR3 region has the DNA TGCGCCAGCAGCTTGGTGCGGAGTGGGGGCCAAGAGACCCAGTACTTC. Residues: CASSLVRSGGQETQYF.

This clone was detected only a few times. The rearrangement joins TRBV18 to TRBJ2-1; D tentatively fits TRBD1 or TRBD2 (5 bases each). V was cut by 3 bases and J by 8 bases, with 14 bases left in between. This CDR3 spans 14 amino acids. The germline gives CDR1 KGHSH, CDR2 LQKENI. CDR3 protein: CASSPGAPGDEQFF. Written as DNA, the CDR3 is TGTGCCAGCTCACCCGGGGCCCCCGGGGATGAGCAGTTCTTC.

The gene calls are TRBV9 and TRBJ2-1, with 10 bases matching TRBD2. This CDR3 has 16 amino acids. Trimming at V came to 2 bases and at J to 6 bases, leaving 8 bases not matched to a gene. Germline-derived CDR1 and CDR2 are SGDLS and YYNGEE. CDR3 loop: CASSVGALAGVNEQFF. CDR3 bases: TGTGCCAGCAGCGTCGGGGCCCTAGCGGGAGTCAATGAGCAGTTCTTC.

This clone was seen a single time. The chain links TRBV7-9 to TRBJ2-6; D might be TRBD1 (5 bases). This CDR3 has 18 amino acids. CDR1 SEHNR and CDR2 FQNEAQ come from the germline V gene (reference sequence). Trimming left V 5 bases short and J 0 bases short, with 17 bases between. The CDR3 bases are TGTGCCAGCAGCCCCACCACAGGAACCGACTCTGGGGCCAACGTCCTGACTTTC. Translated: CASSPTTGTDSGANVLTF.

The count of this clone is one. This chain joins TRBV6-6 and TRBJ1-6, with 7 nucleotides matching TRBD1. CDR1 and CDR2 from the germline V gene are MNHNY and SVGAGI (reference sequence). The CDR3 spans 13 residues. V was clipped by 6 bases and J by 14 bases; unmatched bases: 10. The chain's CDR3 is CASSLRAGGSLHF. The CDR3 nucleotides are TGTGCCAGCAGCCTGCGGGCAGGGGGGTCCCTCCACTTT.

CDR3 sequence: CASTPKGGLGYNEQFF. The CDR3 bases are TGTGCCAGTACCCCAAAGGGGGGACTGGGCTACAATGAGCAGTTCTTC. The chain joins TRBV19 to TRBJ2-1; D might be TRBD1 or TRBD2, each matching 6 bases. CDR1 is LNHDA, CDR2 SQIVND, per germline (reference sequence). Trimming took 7 bases from V and 3 from J, leaving 19 bases between them. The CDR3 runs to 16 residues.

This chain links TRBV4-2 with TRBJ1-2; D gene uncertain. The V gene lost 1 base and the J gene lost 8 bases, with 8 bases spanning the gap. The germline V gene has CDR1 LGHNA and CDR2 YNFKEQ. This CDR3 is built from 12 residues. Here the CDR3 DNA reads TGTGCCAGCAGCCAAGGGGCGGGAGGCTACACCTTC. Translating gives CASSQGAGGYTF.